A single sample gave rise to the 15 T cell receptor beta chains below, sequenced in a study of a mutant IDH1 vaccine in newly diagnosed glioma. No cognate antigen is known for these TCRs. Using immunoSEQ multiplex PCR, the repertoire was profiled, and TCRdb retains in-frame clones only, with some absent. The sample consists of approximately 79,000 clones, approximately 85% of them appearing once. The time point is: week 23, last vaccination. Doses comprised 300 ug of mutant IDH1 20-mer peptide each, plus topical imiquimod. The specimen was PBMCs, collected from a glioma patient whose treatment included an IDH1 peptide vaccine. The receptors derive from a woman between 45 and 60 years old with glioma.

This chain joins TRBV6-1 and TRBJ1-5, with 11 bases fitting TRBD1. Trimming removed 11 bases from V and 0 bases from J; junction bases left unmatched: 6. This CDR3 spans 15 amino acids. Per germline, CDR1 MNHNS and CDR2 SASEGT. The CDR3 nucleotides are TGTGCCGGGGGACAGGGGGGGATTAGCAATCAGCCCCAGCATTTT. As protein: CAGGQGGISNQPQHF.

The genes are TRBV28 and TRBJ2-7; 12 nucleotides line up with TRBD1. CDR3 length: 13 residues. Germline-derived CDR1 and CDR2 are MDHEN and SYDVKM. The trim removed 11 bases at V and 7 bases at J, leaving 9 bases unmatched. CDR3 sequence reads: CALRGQGAWEQYF. CDR3 sequence (DNA): TGTGCCCTGCGGGGACAGGGGGCGTGGGAGCAGTACTTC. Combining the CDR3 with reference TRBV28 and TRBJ2-7 gives the whole variable domain DVKVTQSSRYLVKRTGEKVFLECVQDMDHENMFWYRQDPGLGLRLIYFSYDVKMKEKGDIPEGYSVSREKKERFSLILESASTNQTSMYLCALRGQGAWEQYFGPGTRLTVT.

The genes are TRBV2 and TRBJ2-1; D perhaps matches TRBD1 (5 bases). The V gene's germline CDR1 is SNHLY and CDR2 FYNNEI. This CDR3 region has 13 residues. The V end lost 7 bases, the J end lost 4 bases, and 11 bases lay between the germline ends. In nucleotides, the CDR3 is TGTGCCAGCACTCGGACATCTTACAATGAGCAGTTCTTC. This encodes CASTRTSYNEQFF.

V is TRBV5-4 and J is TRBJ2-2, with 9 bases identical to TRBD1. V trimming: 4 bases; J trimming: 7 bases; junction bases outside the gene matches: 8. CDR3 size: 15 residues. CDR1 SGHNT and CDR2 YYREEE come from the germline V gene (reference sequence). The CDR3 nucleotides are TGTGCCAGCAGCATAGACAGGGGGAACGGCGGGGAGCTGTTTTTT. Translating gives CASSIDRGNGGELFF.

The V call is TRBV18, the J call TRBJ1-1, with D maybe TRBD1 (6 bases). The V end lost 7 bases, the J end lost 1 base, and 10 bases lay between the germline ends. This CDR3 has 13 amino acids. Germline V gene sequence: CDR1 KGHSH, CDR2 LQKENI. CDR3 amino acids: CASYGQWNTEAFF. CDR3 in DNA: TGTGCCAGCTATGGACAGTGGAACACTGAAGCTTTCTTT. The full variable domain, with the rest looked up from reference TRBV18 and TRBJ1-1, is NAGVMQNPRHLVRRRGQEARLRCSPMKGHSHVYWYRQLPEEGLKFMVYLQKENIIDESGMPKERFSAEFPKEGPSILRIQQVVRGDSAAYFCASYGQWNTEAFFGQGTRLTVV.

This clone was seen once. This chain connects TRBV6-1 to TRBJ2-7, with 14 bases fitting TRBD2. Germline V gene lookup returns CDR1 MNHNS and CDR2 SASEGT. J lost 3 bases, V lost 11 bases, and 6 bases had no gene match. The CDR3 is made up of 14 amino acids. The CDR3: CASPGLAGDYEQYF. DNA of the CDR3: TGTGCCTCCCCGGGACTAGCGGGAGACTACGAGCAGTACTTC.

Written as DNA, the CDR3 is TGTGCCAGCCGACCTACCGCTCCCGAGCAGTACTTC. The encoded protein is CASRPTAPEQYF. This chain connects TRBV28 to TRBJ2-7, with D unresolved. The V end was cut by 8 bases, the J end by 6 bases, with 14 bases between. CDR1 is MDHEN and CDR2 is SYDVKM in the germline V gene. CDR3 length equals 12 residues.

This chain joins TRBV7-2 and TRBJ1-2, with a possible D match to TRBD1 (6 bases). The ends were cut back, 4 bases at V and 6 bases at J, with 15 bases in the middle. This CDR3 spans 14 amino acids. From germline, CDR1 is SGHTA and CDR2 FQGNSA. CDR3 residues: CASSSDAGVHGYTF. CDR3 in DNA: TGTGCCAGCAGCTCCGACGCAGGGGTTCATGGCTACACCTTC.

This clone was recorded once. V and J are TRBV6-5 and TRBJ2-1; D might be TRBD1 (7 bases). The length of the CDR3 is 13 residues. With 5 bases removed from V and 9 bases from J, the gap between germline ends came to 14 bases. Germline V gene sequence: CDR1 MNHEY, CDR2 SVGAGI. The DNA for the CDR3 is TGTGCCAGCAGTCGAACAGGGGACTCTGAGCAGTTCTTC. Residues: CASSRTGDSEQFF.

This clone was recorded only once. The DNA for the CDR3 is TGTGCCAGCAGCTTAATCCGGGACAGGGGCCCGACCTACGAGCAGTACTTC. Translation gives CASSLIRDRGPTYEQYF. This rearrangement joins TRBV7-2 to TRBJ2-7; 10 nucleotides align to TRBD1. Trimming removed 2 bases from V and 2 bases from J; junction bases left unmatched: 9. The CDR3 covers 17 residues. Germline V gives CDR1 SGHTA, CDR2 FQGNSA.

V is TRBV19 and J is TRBJ2-7; 9 bases agree with TRBD2. Germline V gene lookup returns CDR1 LNHDA and CDR2 SQIVND (reference sequence). V gave up 0 bases and J gave up 2 bases; unmatched junction bases: 8. The CDR3 totals 17 residues. This chain's CDR3 is CASSIEYWREGTYEQYF. As DNA, the CDR3 is TGTGCCAGTAGTATAGAGTACTGGCGGGAGGGGACCTACGAGCAGTACTTC.

The J gene is TRBJ2-1, the V gene TRBV7-8, with 10 bases that match TRBD2. V shed 1 base and J 9 bases; nucleotides not matched to a gene: 6. Germline V gene sequence: CDR1 SGHVS, CDR2 FQNEAQ. There are 15 residues in the CDR3. For the CDR3, the DNA is TGTGCCAGCAGCTTAGAGCTAGCGGGAGAAGTTGAGCAGTTCTTC. Translated, it gives CASSLELAGEVEQFF.

V usage is TRBV11-2 and J usage is TRBJ2-7; 9 nucleotides align to TRBD2. Trimming cost V 4 bases and J 1 base; bases outside gene matches: 14. The V gene's germline CDR1 is SGHAT and CDR2 FQNNGV. The CDR3 covers 18 residues. CDR3 in DNA: TGTGCCAGCAGCTCCATCTTTGATAGCGGGAGCGGATCCTACGAGCAGTACTTC. Protein: CASSSIFDSGSGSYEQYF.

The chain recombines TRBV6-1 with TRBJ1-6; 7 bases match TRBD1. This CDR3 spans 15 amino acids. The germline V gene has CDR1 MNHNS and CDR2 SASEGT. The ends lost 1 base at V and 10 bases at J; junction bases unmatched: 7. CDR3: CASSEVTGAGSPLHF. The CDR3 region has the DNA TGTGCCAGCAGTGAAGTAACAGGGGCCGGGTCACCCCTCCACTTT.

A few counts support this clone. The gene calls are TRBV6-5 and TRBJ1-1; 7 nucleotides line up with TRBD1. V dropped 5 bases and J dropped 1; count of bases not matched to a gene: 4. Per the germline V gene, CDR1 is MNHEY and CDR2 is SVGAGI. There are 14 residues in the CDR3. In DNA, the CDR3 is TGTGCCAGCAGTCCCCGGGACAGGAACACTGAAGCTTTCTTT. It translates to CASSPRDRNTEAFF.